This T cell receptor beta chain stems from a study of OX40 agonist ivuxolimab in advanced cancers. The study, taken as a whole, reports: In the 0.1 to 3.0 mg/kg range, CD4+ and CD8+ blood T cells had expanded clonally by week 6.

V shed 5 bases and J 3 bases; nucleotides not matched to a gene: 10. Germline V gene lookup returns CDR1 SGHVS and CDR2 FQNEAQ. This CDR3 comprises 17 residues. The protocol was immunoSEQ multiplex PCR, while the TCRdb copy is restricted to in-frame clones and leaves out a portion. The sample consists of some 58,000 clones, roughly 80% of them appearing once. Points on this clone: What it binds is unknown.

The chain carries TRBV7-8 and TRBJ2-3, with 11 bases lining up with TRBD2. The material sequenced was CD4+ or CD8+ T cells sorted from blood, taken in a trial of the OX40 agonist ivuxolimab. This sequence originates from an adult with an advanced solid tumor such as melanoma, head and neck, liver or kidney cancer. DNA of the CDR3: TGTGCCAGCAGCAGAAGCACGGGACTAGCGGTTACAGATACGCAGTATTTT. The encoded protein is CASSRSTGLAVTDTQYF. Full variable domain (missing parts from reference TRBV7-8 and TRBJ2-3): GAGVSQSPRYKVAKRGQDVALRCDPISGHVSLFWYQQALGQGPEFLTYFQNEAQLDKSGLPSDRFFAERPEGSVSTLKIQRTQQEDSAVYLCASSRSTGLAVTDTQYFGPGTRLTVL.